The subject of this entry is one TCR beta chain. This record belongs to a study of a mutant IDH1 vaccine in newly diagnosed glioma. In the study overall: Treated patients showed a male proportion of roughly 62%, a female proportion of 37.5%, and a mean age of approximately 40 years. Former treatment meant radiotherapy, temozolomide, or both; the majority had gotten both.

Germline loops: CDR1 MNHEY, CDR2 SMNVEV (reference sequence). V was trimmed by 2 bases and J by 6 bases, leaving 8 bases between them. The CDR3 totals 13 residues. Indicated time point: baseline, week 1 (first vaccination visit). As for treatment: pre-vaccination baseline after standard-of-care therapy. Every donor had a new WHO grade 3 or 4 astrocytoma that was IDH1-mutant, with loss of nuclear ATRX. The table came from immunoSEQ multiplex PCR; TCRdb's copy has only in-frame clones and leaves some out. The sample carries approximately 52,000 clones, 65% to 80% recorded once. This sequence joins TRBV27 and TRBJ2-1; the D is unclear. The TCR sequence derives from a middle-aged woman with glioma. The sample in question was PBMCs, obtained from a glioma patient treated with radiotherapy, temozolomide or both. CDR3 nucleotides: TGTGCCAGCAGTTTAACTCTGAGCAATGAGCAGTTCTTC. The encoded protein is CASSLTLSNEQFF.